Listed here are 17 T cell receptor beta chains from one sample, sequenced in a study of PD-1 blockade in classical Hodgkin lymphoma. Sequencing was performed with immunoSEQ multiplex PCR; in TCRdb, only in-frame clones are kept and a portion is missing. The table includes roughly 92,000 clones, just under 95% detected once. Brentuximab vedotin exposure varied, and every patient relapsed after autologous stem cell transplantation. Here the sequenced sample was peripheral blood mononuclear cells (PBMCs), taken at baseline. The receptors come from a human donor with classical Hodgkin lymphoma.

This chain uses TRBV6-5 with TRBJ1-1; the D gene is possibly TRBD1 (6 bases). The CDR3 totals 15 residues. Trimming stripped 6 bases from V and 5 bases from J, with 19 bases between. Germline V gives CDR1 MNHEY, CDR2 SVGAGI. The CDR3 spells CASSRGGGLWTEAFF. DNA of the CDR3: TGTGCCAGCAGCCGAGGGGGGGGGTTGTGGACTGAAGCTTTCTTT.

The rearrangement uses TRBV2 and TRBJ2-5, with TRBD2 matching 7 bases. CDR3 length: 15 residues. Trimming removed 1 base from V and 2 bases from J; junction bases left unmatched: 4. Germline V gene lookup returns CDR1 SNHLY and CDR2 FYNNEI. The CDR3 spells CASSEGLAVQETQYF. Written as DNA, the CDR3 is TGTGCCAGCAGTGAAGGACTAGCAGTTCAAGAGACCCAGTACTTC.

The chain has TRBV11-2 and TRBJ2-1, with 8 bases lining up with TRBD2. CDR3 length: 15 amino acids. V lost 10 bases to trimming and J lost 2 bases; unmatched junction nucleotides: 10. Germline-derived CDR1 and CDR2 are SGHAT and FQNNGV. The CDR3 DNA follows: TGTGCCACGCAGTGGGCGGGAGGAACCTACAATGAGCAGTTCTTC. It codes for CATQWAGGTYNEQFF. Complete variable domain (other parts from reference TRBV11-2 and TRBJ2-1): EAGVAQSPRYKIIEKRQSVAFWCNPISGHATLYWYQQILGQGPKLLIQFQNNGVVDDSQLPKDRFSAERLKGVDSTLKIQPAKLEDSAVYLCATQWAGGTYNEQFFGPGTRLTVL.

The chain joins TRBV30 to TRBJ1-5; the D gene is possibly TRBD1 (5 bases). The CDR3 covers 16 residues. The V end lost 1 base, the J end lost 5 bases, and 18 bases lay between the germline ends. Germline CDR1 is GTSNPN and CDR2 is SVGIG (reference sequence). CDR3: CAWSGVGDGLYQPQHF. In nucleotides, the CDR3 is TGTGCCTGGAGTGGAGTAGGGGACGGTTTATATCAGCCCCAGCATTTT.

This chain uses TRBV28 with TRBJ2-7; the D gene is possibly TRBD2 (6 bases). Germline lookup yields CDR1 MDHEN and CDR2 SYDVKM. V was shortened by 6 bases and J by 0 bases, with 12 bases between the two germline ends. CDR3 length: 14 residues. Here the CDR3 reads CASRRDHGSYEQYF. The CDR3 DNA sequence: TGTGCCAGCAGGCGGGACCATGGCTCCTACGAGCAGTACTTC.

J is TRBJ2-5 and V is TRBV6-1; TRBD1 aligns across 8 bases. CDR1 and CDR2 (germline): MNHNS, SASEGT. This CDR3 comprises 14 residues. The J segment lost 4 bases and the V segment lost 8 bases, leaving 9 bases of the junction unmatched. The CDR3, as DNA: TGTGCCAGCCACAGGGGGTTAGGTGTAGAGACCCAGTACTTC. Its translation: CASHRGLGVETQYF.

J is TRBJ2-1 and V is TRBV7-9, with TRBD2 identical over 11 bases. CDR1 and CDR2 from the germline V gene are SEHNR and FQNEAQ (reference sequence). The CDR3 is 15 amino acids. V gave up 2 bases and J gave up 3 bases; unmatched junction bases: 0. CDR3 region: CASSLLAGGYNEQFF. CDR3 coding DNA: TGTGCCAGCAGCTTACTAGCGGGGGGCTACAATGAGCAGTTCTTC.

J is TRBJ2-3 and V is TRBV4-1, with a weak D call TRBD2 (5 bases). Between the trimmed V and J ends, which lost 1 base and 2 bases, there was a span of 10 bases. The CDR3 covers 15 residues. CDR1 and CDR2 from the germline V gene are MGHRA and YSYEKL. The CDR3 spells CASSQVALATDTQYF. Here the CDR3 DNA reads TGCGCCAGCAGCCAAGTTGCCCTAGCCACAGATACGCAGTATTTT.

The rearrangement links TRBV5-1 to TRBJ1-3; no firm D call. The V gene lost 3 bases and the J gene lost 2 bases, with 9 bases spanning the gap. This CDR3 contains 14 residues. Germline CDR1 SGHRS, CDR2 YFSETQ. The CDR3, as DNA: TGCGCCAGCAGCTCCCCGGAGGCTGGAAACACCATATATTTT. Translated: CASSSPEAGNTIYF.

The rearrangement links TRBV10-2 to TRBJ1-1; 10 bases fit TRBD1. The CDR3 sequence is 16 residues long. V lost 8 bases and J lost 5; bases outside the gene matches: 14. Germline CDR1 WSHSY, CDR2 SAAADI. The CDR3 nucleotides are TGCGCCAGCGGGGATGAGACGGGACAGGGGTTTACTGAAGCTTTCTTT. Encoded protein: CASGDETGQGFTEAFF.

The chain has TRBV7-8 and TRBJ1-3; D call uncertain. Per germline, CDR1 SGHVS and CDR2 FQNEAQ. The V end lost 1 base, the J end lost 0 bases, and 13 bases lay between the germline ends. This CDR3 contains 17 residues. The CDR3 DNA reads TGTGCCAGCAGCTTAGTCCCACCCGACGTCTCTGGAAACACCATATATTTT. Translation gives CASSLVPPDVSGNTIYF.

The rearrangement links TRBV25-1 to TRBJ2-7; 7 nucleotides line up with TRBD2. J was trimmed by 0 bases and V by 10 bases; bases with no gene match: 6. The V gene's germline CDR1 is MGHDK and CDR2 SYGVNS. The CDR3 has 13 residues. Here the CDR3 DNA reads TGTGCCACCAAAGCGGGAAACTCCTACGAGCAGTACTTC. Protein product: CATKAGNSYEQYF.

The chain recombines TRBV19 with TRBJ1-5, with D unclear. Germline loops: CDR1 LNHDA, CDR2 SQIVND (reference sequence). The CDR3 has 14 amino acids. V was trimmed by 3 bases and J by 4 bases, leaving 10 bases between them. The CDR3 is CASSISADNQPQHF. CDR3 bases: TGTGCCAGTAGTATTTCCGCAGATAATCAGCCCCAGCATTTT.

The chain recombines TRBV15 with TRBJ2-3; possibly TRBD2 for D (6 bases). This CDR3 comprises 14 residues. Germline loops: CDR1 LNHNV, CDR2 YYDKDF (reference sequence). Deletions cut 4 bases from V and 8 bases from J, with 16 bases between. This CDR3 reads CATSNREMGLTQYF. The CDR3 nucleotides are TGTGCCACCAGCAACCGGGAGATGGGCCTTACGCAGTATTTT.

V usage is TRBV19 and J usage is TRBJ2-1, with D possibly matching TRBD2 (6 bases). This CDR3 is built from 14 residues. V was clipped by 1 base and J by 8 bases, with 12 bases between them. CDR1 and CDR2 from the germline V gene are LNHDA and SQIVND (reference sequence). The CDR3 DNA is TGTGCCAGTAGTATAGCGGGAGTTCCCTATGAGCAGTTCTTC. It encodes CASSIAGVPYEQFF.

V gene TRBV30 combines with J gene TRBJ1-1, with D perhaps TRBD1 (6 bases). Germline lookup yields CDR1 GTSNPN and CDR2 SVGIG (reference sequence). With 3 bases removed from V and 1 base from J, the gap between germline ends came to 12 bases. This CDR3 has 14 residues. CDR3 nucleotides: TGTGCCTGGAGCGGGGGCCGAACGAACACTGAAGCTTTCTTT. Encoded protein: CAWSGGRTNTEAFF.

This chain uses TRBV7-6 with TRBJ1-1; no firm D call. V was shortened by 5 bases and J by 2 bases, with 12 bases between the two germline ends. Germline V gives CDR1 SGHVS, CDR2 FNYEAQ. CDR3 length: 14 residues. CDR3 region: CASSIGEGNTEAFF. The CDR3 nucleotides are TGTGCCAGCAGCATCGGGGAGGGAAACACTGAAGCTTTCTTT. The variable domain in full, completed from reference TRBV7-6 and TRBJ1-1, reads GAGVSQSPRYKVTKRGQDVALRCDPISGHVSLYWYRQALGQGPEFLTYFNYEAQQDKSGLPNDRFSAERPEGSISTLTIQRTEQRDSAMYRCASSIGEGNTEAFFGQGTRLTVV.